These 5 T cell receptor delta chains came from one sample sequenced in a study of γδ T cells in repeated Plasmodium falciparum infection. TCRdb reprocessed the multiplex PCR reads using CATT. Of roughly 93,000 delta-chain clones listed, under 1.5% are singletons. Gammadelta T cells were flow-sorted from PBMC into Vgamma9/Vdelta2+ and Vdelta2-negative populations for bulk analysis. The specimen was gamma-delta T cells from blood. These receptors originate from a pool of human donors (malaria-infected and uninfected, not separated).

A word on this clone: With only one base between it and a far larger clone, this is likely a read error. Other DNA sequences in this specimen translate into the identical CDR3. The J gene is TRDJ1, the V gene TRDV1; 9 nucleotides align to TRDD3. TCRdb does not report a J gene; here it was assigned by matching the DNA to germline references. CDR1 and CDR2 from the germline V gene are TSWWSYY and QGS. This CDR3 is built from 21 residues. As DNA, the CDR3 is TGTGCCCTTGGGGACAAGACAGCATCCCCTCGTACTGGGGGAAACACCGATAAACTCATCTTT. Protein sequence: CALGDKTASPRTGGNTDKLIF.

The chain couples TRDV1 to TRDJ2; 10 nucleotides match TRDD3. The J gene is not listed in TCRdb, so it was assigned here from a DNA match to germline. Germline V gene data show CDR1 as TSWWSYY and CDR2 as QGS. After removal of 2 bases from V and 5 bases from J, the junction contained 29 bases not matched to a gene. This CDR3 spans 24 amino acids. CDR3 DNA sequence: TGTGCTCTTGGGGAAGGCGATACCTACCTGGCCGCGTACTGGGGGGATACGGCAACAGCACAACTCTTCTTT. Translating gives CALGEGDTYLAAYWGDTATAQLFF.

This clone was counted between two and nine times. This likely came from a read error, as a far larger clone is one base away. This same CDR3 is encoded by further DNA sequences in the sample. The J gene went uncalled, whereas the V gene is TRDV1; the DNA was not used to check the table's D call, TRDD3. Germline CDR1 reads TSWWSYY; CDR2 reads QGS. This CDR3 region has 13 residues. CDR3 DNA sequence: TGTGCTCTTGGGGAAGAGTGGGACGATAAGCTCATCTTT. This encodes CALGEEWDDKLIF.

This clone was recorded at least ten times. Translating this DNA gives a protein that differs at residue 8 from the TCRdb one, which belongs to a much larger clone; a read error is likely, and the protein shown is this translation. This chain links TRDV2 with TRDJ1; 9 nucleotides align to TRDD3. Since TCRdb gives no J gene, matching the DNA to germline was used here to assign it. This CDR3 comprises 22 residues. V was pared by 0 bases and J by 0 bases, with 22 bases of the junction left unmatched. CDR1 GEAIGNYY and CDR2 EKD come from the germline V gene. The CDR3 bases are TGTGCCTGTGACACCGTAGAAGCTGGGGGATCCGCGGTGAGACCATACACCGATAAACTCATCTTT. Translation: CACDTVEAGGSAVRPYTDKLIF.

This clone showed up just a few times. It is likely a read error: a sequence one base away is far more abundant. Other DNA sequences in this sample translate to the same CDR3. The V and J genes are TRDV1 and TRDJ1; 12 bases are a match to TRDD3. TCRdb carries no J gene annotation; the J gene was assigned here by matching the DNA with germline. This CDR3 comprises 24 residues. V was clipped by 8 bases and J by 1 base; unmatched bases: 32. The germline CDR1 and CDR2 sequences are TSWWSYY and QGS. The DNA for the CDR3 is TGTGCTCTTTTCCCTTGGCCTTCCTACTGGTGGAGGCTCCTGGGGGATACGGCCACCGATAAACTCATCTTT. It specifies CALFPWPSYWWRLLGDTATDKLIF.